The 29 T cell receptor beta chains reported below all come from one sample, sequenced in a study of identical twins. TCRdb called the 5' RACE reads again in MiXCR, with one record for every CDR3 protein. This table has hundreds of thousands of distinct CDR3 sequences, more than 8% appearing once. This sample also belongs to another study, concerning yellow fever vaccine responses in identical twins.

The sequenced material came from CD8+ T cells sorted from blood. These receptors originate from a woman aged 18-35 years in good health.

This clonotype occurred a few times. The rearrangement links TRBV19 to TRBJ1-2; the D is unclear. Germline CDR1 reads LNHDA; CDR2 reads SQIVND (reference sequence). The germline V and J ends were trimmed by 7 bases and 3 bases, with 15 bases remaining between them. This CDR3 spans 14 amino acids. The CDR3 DNA is TGTGCCAGTATCTCACGGAACGGATACTATGGCTACACCTTC. Amino acid sequence: CASISRNGYYGYTF. Drawing the rest from reference TRBV19 and TRBJ1-2, the complete variable domain is DGGITQSPKYLFRKEGQNVTLSCEQNLNHDAMYWYRQDPGQGLRLIYYSQIVNDFQKGDIAEGYSVSREKKESFPLTVTSAQKNPTAFYLCASISRNGYYGYTFGSGTRLTVV.

This clonotype was detected many times. The chain joins TRBV9 to TRBJ2-2; D may match TRBD1 or TRBD2 (5 bases each). The CDR3 sequence is 16 residues long. V was pared by 7 bases and J by 3 bases, with 19 bases between. Looked up from germline, CDR1 is SGDLS and CDR2 is YYNGEE. CDR3 protein: CASGDPSWAHTGELFF. In nucleotides, the CDR3 is TGTGCCAGCGGGGACCCGAGTTGGGCCCACACCGGGGAGCTGTTTTTT.

This clonotype was seen a few times. The rearrangement links TRBV7-6 to TRBJ2-3; 11 bases align to TRBD2. The germline gives CDR1 SGHVS, CDR2 FNYEAQ. The length of the CDR3 is 17 residues. Losses at the gene ends were 0 bases for V and 0 bases for J; bases not matched to a gene: 2. In nucleotides, the CDR3 is TGTGCCAGCAGCTTAGCGGGACTAGCGGCTAGCACAGATACGCAGTATTTT. This encodes CASSLAGLAASTDTQYF.

This clonotype showed up many times. CDR3 sequence (DNA): TGTGCCAGCAGCTTTCTCCCCACAGATACGCAGTATTTT. It encodes CASSFLPTDTQYF. The chain couples TRBV7-9 to TRBJ2-3, with D unresolved. The CDR3 spans 13 residues. Trimming took off 3 bases at V and 2 bases at J, with 6 bases between the two ends. In germline, CDR1 is SEHNR, CDR2 FQNEAQ (reference sequence).

This clonotype was counted a few times. This chain connects TRBV2 to TRBJ2-7; TRBD1 is a possible D gene (5 bases). Germline V gives CDR1 SNHLY, CDR2 FYNNEI. The CDR3 has 12 residues. Between the trimmed V and J ends, which lost 3 bases and 3 bases, there was a span of 6 bases. The chain's CDR3 is CASSDRVYEQYF. The CDR3 DNA sequence: TGTGCCAGCAGTGACAGGGTCTACGAGCAGTACTTC.

The chain recombines TRBV19 with TRBJ2-1, with 11 bases lining up with TRBD2. V gave up 6 bases and J gave up 3 bases; unmatched junction bases: 4. CDR1 is LNHDA and CDR2 is SQIVND in the germline V gene (reference sequence). The CDR3 runs 15 residues. The CDR3 region has the DNA TGTGCCAGTAGACTGGGACTAGCGGACTACAATGAGCAGTTCTTC. This sequence encodes CASRLGLADYNEQFF. The full variable domain, completed using reference TRBV19 and TRBJ2-1, is DGGITQSPKYLFRKEGQNVTLSCEQNLNHDAMYWYRQDPGQGLRLIYYSQIVNDFQKGDIAEGYSVSREKKESFPLTVTSAQKNPTAFYLCASRLGLADYNEQFFGPGTRLTVL.

This clonotype was observed many times. The chain carries TRBV12-3 or TRBV12-4 and TRBJ2-4; D possibly uses TRBD1 or TRBD2 (5 bases each). The CDR3 consists of 12 residues. The ends were cut back, 10 bases at V and 9 bases at J, with 16 bases in the middle. This chain's CDR3 is CAISGTASIQYF. The CDR3 DNA sequence: TGTGCCATCTCCGGGACGGCCAGCATTCAGTACTTC.

This clonotype was counted between two and nine times. The chain employs TRBV12-3 or TRBV12-4 and TRBJ2-2; D is perhaps TRBD1 (6 bases). V was trimmed by 7 bases and J by 6 bases, leaving 21 bases between them. The CDR3 is 16 residues long. The CDR3 is CASNLMTGLRSGELFF. CDR3 sequence (DNA): TGTGCCAGCAACCTAATGACAGGTTTGCGGTCCGGGGAGCTGTTTTTT.

The chain joins TRBV6-2 or TRBV6-3 to TRBJ2-7; perhaps TRBD2 as D (6 bases). V dropped 10 bases and J dropped 0 bases, with 13 bases sitting between them. Germline V lookup: CDR1 MNHEY, CDR2 SVGEGT. The CDR3 sequence is 13 residues long. This chain's CDR3 is CATIAENSYEQYF. Written as DNA, the CDR3 is TGTGCCACCATAGCGGAAAACTCCTACGAGCAGTACTTC.

This clonotype was counted at least ten times. This chain joins TRBV7-9 and TRBJ2-2; TRBD2 matches at 11 bases. V was pared by 5 bases and J by 4 bases, with 6 bases of the junction left unmatched. From germline, CDR1 is SEHNR and CDR2 FQNEAQ (reference sequence). The CDR3 has 16 residues. As DNA, the CDR3 is TGTGCCAGCAGCCCCCTAGCGGGGGGCCGCACCGGGGAGCTGTTTTTT. Its protein is CASSPLAGGRTGELFF. Full variable domain (rest looked up from reference TRBV7-9 and TRBJ2-2): DTGVSQNPRHKITKRGQNVTFRCDPISEHNRLYWYRQTLGQGPEFLTYFQNEAQLEKSRLLSDRFSAERPKGSFSTLEIQRTEQGDSAMYLCASSPLAGGRTGELFFGEGSRLTVL.

V is TRBV11-2 and J is TRBJ2-1; 11 positions match TRBD1. The CDR3 runs 19 residues. The V segment lost 0 bases and the J segment 3 bases; nucleotides outside the gene matches: 10. Germline CDR1 is SGHAT and CDR2 is FQNNGV. The DNA for the CDR3 is TGTGCCAGCAGCTTAGAGCCCCCGCGGACAGGGGGCATCTACAATGAGCAGTTCTTC. The encoded protein is CASSLEPPRTGGIYNEQFF.

This clonotype was detected a few times. The J gene is TRBJ2-1, the V gene TRBV7-6; D remains unclear. The CDR3 consists of 13 residues. Trimming shortened V by 0 bases and J by 10 bases, and 10 bases separated the two germline ends. CDR1 SGHVS and CDR2 FNYEAQ come from the germline V gene. DNA for the CDR3: TGTGCCAGCAGCTTAGCCATTCTCGGGGAGCAGTTCTTC. Protein sequence: CASSLAILGEQFF.

This clonotype was counted many times. V gene TRBV12-3 or TRBV12-4 combines with J gene TRBJ2-3, with TRBD1 identical over 7 bases. The J segment lost 2 bases and the V segment lost 6 bases, leaving 14 bases of the junction unmatched. CDR3 length: 17 residues. This CDR3 is CASRLTSGGELTDTQYF. The CDR3 coding sequence is TGTGCCAGCAGACTTACCTCAGGGGGAGAACTCACAGATACGCAGTATTTT.

Only a few counts were recorded for this clonotype. J is TRBJ2-3 and V is TRBV5-1; no clear D. The V end was cut by 0 bases, the J end by 2 bases, with 10 bases between. CDR3 length: 15 amino acids. Germline-derived CDR1 and CDR2 are SGHRS and YFSETQ. CDR3 protein: CASSLERPHTDTQYF. The CDR3 DNA follows: TGCGCCAGCAGCTTGGAGCGCCCCCACACAGATACGCAGTATTTT.

A few counts support this clonotype. CDR3 DNA: TGTGCCAGCAGTTTATGGAGGGGTTACGAGCAGTACTTC. Amino acids: CASSLWRGYEQYF. The chain joins TRBV28 to TRBJ2-7; tentatively, D is TRBD1 or TRBD2 (5 bases each). V lost 0 bases to trimming and J lost 4 bases, with 7 bases between them. Germline CDR1 MDHEN, CDR2 SYDVKM. This CDR3 has 13 residues.

Here the CDR3 reads CASSDSGGDGGNEQFF. In DNA, the CDR3 is TGTGCCAGCAGCGATAGCGGGGGGGATGGAGGGAATGAGCAGTTCTTC. This chain links TRBV9 with TRBJ2-1; 11 nucleotides line up with TRBD2. This CDR3 is built from 16 residues. J lost 7 bases, V lost 3 bases, and 9 bases had no gene match. Germline V gene data show CDR1 as SGDLS and CDR2 as YYNGEE.

The chain joins TRBV20-1 to TRBJ2-7, with 8 bases aligning to TRBD1. V lost 1 base and J lost 3; bases outside the gene matches: 5. The germline V gene encodes CDR1 DFQATT and CDR2 SNEGSKA (reference sequence). This CDR3 comprises 14 residues. The DNA of the CDR3 is TGCAGTGCTAGAGCCCTGACAGGGGACTACGAGCAGTACTTC. The encoded protein is CSARALTGDYEQYF.

This clonotype was recorded many times. This chain connects TRBV5-1 to TRBJ2-7; 8 bases line up with TRBD1. CDR1 and CDR2 (germline): SGHRS, YFSETQ. The CDR3 covers 14 residues. The V gene end was trimmed by 0 bases and the J gene end by 2 bases; junction bases not matched to a gene: 1. The CDR3 DNA reads as TGCGCCAGCAGCTTGGGGACAGGGACCTACGAGCAGTACTTC. Translating gives CASSLGTGTYEQYF.

This clonotype was found a few times. The V and J genes are TRBV27 and TRBJ1-2; D is perhaps TRBD1 (5 bases). Deletions cut 7 bases from V and 0 bases from J, with 9 bases between. The CDR3 extends over 13 amino acids. Germline CDR1 reads MNHEY; CDR2 reads SMNVEV (reference sequence). The CDR3, as DNA: TGTGCCAGCACTGACAGCACTAACTATGGCTACACCTTC. It yields the protein CASTDSTNYGYTF.

In this sample, this clonotype turned up many times. This chain links TRBV7-9 with TRBJ1-4; a weak D match, TRBD1 (5 bases). Germline CDR1 SEHNR, CDR2 FQNEAQ (reference sequence). V lost 5 bases to trimming and J lost 16 bases, with 17 bases between them. This CDR3 has 12 amino acids. The CDR3 nucleotides are TGTGCCAGCAGCCAAGTGGGGGAGAGGGAGTTTTTT. This encodes CASSQVGEREFF.

This clonotype was seen at least ten times. The chain has TRBV4-3 and TRBJ2-7; D remains unclear. Germline V gene lookup returns CDR1 LGHNA and CDR2 YSLEER. The V end lost 2 bases, the J end lost 0 bases, and 14 bases lay between the germline ends. This CDR3 contains 16 residues. For the CDR3, the DNA is TGCGCCAGCAGCCAAACAATTTCAGCTCCCTCCTACGAGCAGTACTTC. This gives the protein CASSQTISAPSYEQYF.

The genes are TRBV20-1 and TRBJ2-3, with TRBD2 identical over 11 bases. Germline CDR1 is DFQATT and CDR2 is SNEGSKA (reference sequence). The CDR3 covers 17 residues. The junction had 17 bases not matched to a gene; V was cut back by 6 bases and J by 6 bases. CDR3: CSAMIPILLAGADTQYF. CDR3 DNA: TGCAGTGCCATGATACCCATCCTACTAGCGGGAGCGGATACGCAGTATTTT.

This clonotype occurred a few times. This chain links TRBV29-1 with TRBJ2-1; 8 nucleotides agree with TRBD1. Trimming took 4 bases from V and 3 from J; bases not matched to a gene: 8. CDR1 and CDR2 (germline): SQVTM, ANQGSEA. This CDR3 is 15 amino acids long. CDR3 in amino acids: CSVAQGASDYNEQFF. The DNA of the CDR3 is TGCAGCGTTGCCCAGGGGGCTAGCGACTACAATGAGCAGTTCTTC.

The chain carries TRBV9 and TRBJ2-3; 8 bases match TRBD2. The germline CDR1 and CDR2 sequences are SGDLS and YYNGEE. Trimming cost V 4 bases and J 4 bases; bases outside gene matches: 14. CDR3 size: 17 residues. The CDR3 DNA is TGTGCCAGCAGCCCCCGGAGTAGCGGGGTTGAGGCAGATACGCAGTATTTT. It is translated as CASSPRSSGVEADTQYF.

The chain links TRBV5-1 to TRBJ2-7; TRBD1 agrees at 9 bases. The CDR3 length is 15 residues. Looked up from germline, CDR1 is SGHRS and CDR2 is YFSETQ. Trimming took 0 bases from V and 7 from J; bases not matched to a gene: 8. The CDR3 sequence is CASSLGQGGLMEQYF. The CDR3 DNA reads as TGCGCCAGCAGCTTGGGACAGGGGGGATTAATGGAGCAGTACTTC.

This clonotype was detected many times. This chain links TRBV4-2 with TRBJ2-2; 7 bases map to TRBD2. This CDR3 is built from 17 residues. Losses at the gene ends were 0 bases for V and 4 bases for J; bases not matched to a gene: 8. Germline-derived CDR1 and CDR2 are LGHNA and YNFKEQ. For the CDR3, the DNA is TGTGCCAGCAGCCAAGAGGCGGGAGCGGTTCCCACCGGGGAGCTGTTTTTT. Protein: CASSQEAGAVPTGELFF.

In this sample, this clonotype turned up a few times. The genes are TRBV12-3 or TRBV12-4 and TRBJ2-1, with 16 positions matching TRBD2. The CDR3 totals 18 residues. The J segment lost 3 bases and the V segment lost 6 bases, leaving 8 bases of the junction unmatched. DNA of the CDR3: TGTGCCAGCAGACGGGGACTAGCGGGAGGGCCAAACTACAATGAGCAGTTCTTC. This translates into CASRRGLAGGPNYNEQFF.

The V gene is TRBV9, the J gene TRBJ2-3; 9 nucleotides match TRBD2. Germline CDR1 and CDR2: SGDLS and YYNGEE. The trim removed 0 bases at V and 2 bases at J, leaving 13 bases unmatched. The CDR3 consists of 19 residues. The CDR3 sequence: CASSVALGGAGGNTDTQYF. The DNA for the CDR3 is TGTGCCAGCAGCGTAGCTCTTGGCGGAGCGGGGGGAAACACAGATACGCAGTATTTT. The full variable domain, in which reference TRBV9 and TRBJ2-3 provide the parts outside the CDR3, is DSGVTQTPKHLITATGQRVTLRCSPRSGDLSVYWYQQSLDQGLQFLIQYYNGEERAKGNILERFSAQQFPDLHSELNLSSLELGDSALYFCASSVALGGAGGNTDTQYFGPGTRLTVL.

This clonotype was observed at least ten times. The gene calls are TRBV27 and TRBJ2-7, with D possibly called TRBD1 or TRBD2 (5 bases each). CDR3 length: 13 residues. CDR1 and CDR2 (germline): MNHEY, SMNVEV (reference sequence). Trimming stripped 0 bases from V and 6 bases from J, with 9 bases between. The chain's CDR3 is CASSLSHGGEQYF. CDR3 nucleotide sequence: TGTGCCAGCAGTTTATCCCATGGGGGCGAGCAGTACTTC.